The clone carrying this T cell receptor beta chain was recorded once. The germline gives CDR1 SQVTM, CDR2 ANQGSEA. The CDR3 length is 13 residues. V shed 3 bases and J shed 1 base, with 9 bases lying between them. The data derive from a study of technical replicates of blood from a handful of donors. Sequencing was performed with immunoSEQ multiplex PCR; in TCRdb, only in-frame clones are kept and a portion is missing. The sample contains roughly 50,000 clones, about 93% of which appear only once. The clonotype comes from a human donor in good health. Some clones in this sample may be carry-over from other donors' samples. What was sequenced was PBMCs. J is TRBJ1-1 and V is TRBV29-1; perhaps TRBD1 as D (5 bases). This CDR3 reads CSVDSDRNTEAFF. In nucleotides, the CDR3 is TGCAGCGTTGATTCAGACAGGAACACTGAAGCTTTCTTT.